The T cell receptor beta chain described here comes from a study of shared clonotypes between healthy human individuals. Sequencing used immunoSEQ multiplex PCR; TCRdb keeps in-frame clones, though not all of them. The repertoire includes approximately 2,000,000 clones, 80% to 95% of them detected once, and 0.37% sits in the top ten. The CDR3 runs to 13 residues. The germline gives CDR1 SNHLY, CDR2 FYNNEI. With 6 bases clipped from V and 6 bases from J, the junction kept 7 bases outside the gene matches. Material: naive CD4+ T cells from PBMCs. This sample's subset: CD45RA+ positively selected. The clonotype comes from a man younger than 30 in good health. Some clones in this sample may be carry-over from other donors' samples. V usage is TRBV2 and J usage is TRBJ1-2; 7 positions match TRBD1. The CDR3 reads CASSGGTVDGYTF. The CDR3 bases are TGTGCCAGCAGCGGAGGGACAGTCGATGGCTACACCTTC.